Below are 22 T cell receptor beta chains sequenced from a single sample in a study of control samples from healthy donors and cancer patients. Libraries were prepared by immunoSEQ multiplex PCR; TCRdb keeps only in-frame clonotypes and omits some of them. Among around 120,000 clones listed, about 92% were seen once. The sequencing input was PBMCs. The source is a man in his fifties or sixties with head and neck cancer.

V and J are TRBV19 and TRBJ2-2, with D possibly matching TRBD1 (5 bases). Germline assignment: CDR1 LNHDA and CDR2 SQIVND (reference sequence). Trimming removed 7 bases from V and 1 base from J, with 13 bases in between. The CDR3 is made up of 15 amino acids. CDR3 coding DNA: TGTGCCAGTAACAAGGGGTTTGTGAACACCGGGGAGCTGTTTTTT. This gives the protein CASNKGFVNTGELFF. Filled out from reference TRBV19 and TRBJ2-2, the complete variable domain reads DGGITQSPKYLFRKEGQNVTLSCEQNLNHDAMYWYRQDPGQGLRLIYYSQIVNDFQKGDIAEGYSVSREKKESFPLTVTSAQKNPTAFYLCASNKGFVNTGELFFGEGSRLTVL.

Notes on this clone: Other DNA sequences from this sample encode an identical CDR3 as well. V is TRBV5-6 and J is TRBJ1-1; D unresolved. Germline-derived CDR1 and CDR2 are SGHDT and YYEEEE. The CDR3 is 13 residues long. Trimming removed 0 bases from V and 5 bases from J, with 8 bases in between. Here the CDR3 reads CASSLGAGTEAFF. The DNA of the CDR3 is TGTGCCAGCAGCTTGGGGGCGGGGACTGAAGCTTTCTTT.

This sequence joins TRBV11-2 and TRBJ1-2; possible D gene TRBD1, 6 bases. The CDR3 has 15 amino acids. V lost 2 bases and J 3 bases, leaving 13 bases between the germline ends. Germline assignment: CDR1 SGHAT and CDR2 FQNNGV. CDR3 protein: CASSLISGDDYGYTF. The CDR3 DNA follows: TGTGCCAGCAGCTTAATCTCAGGGGATGACTATGGCTACACCTTC.

V gene TRBV19 combines with J gene TRBJ2-1; 12 nucleotides agree with TRBD2. The V gene end was trimmed by 8 bases and the J gene end by 7 bases; junction bases not matched to a gene: 3. The CDR3 is 13 residues long. In germline, CDR1 is LNHDA, CDR2 SQIVND (reference sequence). The CDR3 DNA sequence: TGTGCCAGTGGGACTAGCGGGTTAAATGAGCAGTTCTTC. Its protein product is CASGTSGLNEQFF.

The chain combines TRBV2 with TRBJ1-2; D is unclear. The CDR3 sequence is 14 residues long. V lost 2 bases to trimming and J lost 7 bases, with 14 bases between them. Per the germline V gene, CDR1 is SNHLY and CDR2 is FYNNEI. CDR3 sequence (DNA): TGTGCCAGCAGTGAAATGCGGTATTTGGGTGGCTACACCTTC. This gives the protein CASSEMRYLGGYTF.

The chain employs TRBV12-3 or TRBV12-4 and TRBJ1-2, with D perhaps matching TRBD1 (6 bases). The CDR3 consists of 13 residues. With 3 bases removed from V and 6 bases from J, the gap between germline ends came to 11 bases. The DNA of the CDR3 is TGTGCCAGCAGTTTTTCCCAGGGGCATGGCTACACCTTC. Its protein product is CASSFSQGHGYTF.

For the CDR3, the DNA is TGCGCCAGCAGCCCTCGGACAGTGAACACCGGGGAGCTGTTTTTT. As protein: CASSPRTVNTGELFF. V gene TRBV5-1 combines with J gene TRBJ2-2, with D possibly matching TRBD1 (6 bases). This CDR3 region has 15 residues. The V and J ends lost 4 bases and 1 base respectively, with 11 bases between them. Germline values: CDR1 SGHRS, CDR2 YFSETQ.

The chain links TRBV5-8 to TRBJ1-1, with D perhaps TRBD1 (6 bases). The germline gives CDR1 SGHTS, CDR2 YDEGEE. The CDR3 sequence is 14 residues long. Trimming took off 3 bases at V and 1 base at J, with 10 bases between the two ends. The CDR3 DNA reads as TGTGCCAGCAGCTCCAGGGGCCCGAACACTGAAGCTTTCTTT. Protein product: CASSSRGPNTEAFF. Supplemented by reference TRBV5-8 and TRBJ1-1, the full variable domain reads EAGVTQSPTHLIKTRGQQATLRCSPISGHTSVYWYQQALGLGLQFLLWYDEGEERNRGNFPPRFSGRQFPNYSSELNVNALELEDSALYLCASSSRGPNTEAFFGQGTRLTVV.

The chain joins TRBV11-1 to TRBJ1-3; D unresolved. Germline CDR1 is SGHAT and CDR2 is FQDESV (reference sequence). V dropped 5 bases and J dropped 4 bases, with 6 bases sitting between them. The CDR3 has 12 residues. As DNA, the CDR3 is TGTGCCAGCAGCCCTCAAGGAAACACCATATATTTT. It encodes CASSPQGNTIYF.

This clone was seen once. This chain uses TRBV25-1 with TRBJ2-3; D uncertain. Germline V CDR1 and CDR2: MGHDK, SYGVNS. The CDR3 contains 16 residues. V lost 6 bases to trimming and J lost 2 bases, with 18 bases between them. The CDR3 bases are TGTGCCAGCAGCCCTACTTTTTCCTTCGTCACAGATACGCAGTATTTT. Protein product: CASSPTFSFVTDTQYF.

The chain combines TRBV6-2 or TRBV6-3 with TRBJ2-3, with D maybe TRBD2 (6 bases). The CDR3 extends over 16 amino acids. In germline, CDR1 is MNHEY, CDR2 SVGEGT. Trimming took 0 bases from V and 0 from J, leaving 10 bases between them. CDR3 DNA sequence: TGTGCCAGCAGTTACTCGGGGACTTCTAGCACAGATACGCAGTATTTT. This encodes CASSYSGTSSTDTQYF.

The chain has TRBV6-5 and TRBJ2-6, with 7 bases aligning to TRBD2. V gave up 8 bases and J gave up 6 bases; unmatched junction bases: 10. This CDR3 spans 15 amino acids. Germline V gives CDR1 MNHEY, CDR2 SVGAGI. CDR3 DNA sequence: TGTGCCAGCCGGGACTACATCGGTGTGGCCAACGTCCTGACTTTC. It codes for CASRDYIGVANVLTF.

This chain links TRBV11-1 with TRBJ2-5; D not certain. The germline V gene has CDR1 SGHAT and CDR2 FQDESV (reference sequence). The CDR3 is made up of 13 amino acids. The ends were cut back, 5 bases at V and 2 bases at J, with 9 bases in the middle. CDR3 bases: TGTGCCAGCAGCCTGTGGTCTCAAGAGACCCAGTACTTC. It yields the protein CASSLWSQETQYF.

CDR3 sequence: CASSGTVGEQYF. Written as DNA, the CDR3 is TGTGCCAGCAGCGGTACAGTGGGGGAGCAGTACTTC. The chain is built from TRBV7-9 and TRBJ2-7; D is unresolved. V was pared by 5 bases and J by 7 bases, with 12 bases between. Germline assignment: CDR1 SEHNR and CDR2 FQNEAQ (reference sequence). The CDR3 sequence is 12 residues long.

This chain joins TRBV6-5 and TRBJ1-5; D remains unclear. The germline CDR1 and CDR2 sequences are MNHEY and SVGAGI. This CDR3 has 12 amino acids. V lost 6 bases and J 8 bases, leaving 11 bases between the germline ends. DNA for the CDR3: TGTGCCAGCAGGCGAGGATACGAGCCCCAGCATTTT. Protein: CASRRGYEPQHF.

This chain uses TRBV18 with TRBJ2-5, with TRBD1 matching over 7 bases. Looked up from germline, CDR1 is KGHSH and CDR2 is LQKENI. The CDR3 loop spans 15 amino acids. The V segment lost 4 bases and the J segment 2 bases; nucleotides outside the gene matches: 7. In DNA, the CDR3 is TGTGCCAGCTCACACAGGGGAAACAGGCAAGAGACCCAGTACTTC. It is translated as CASSHRGNRQETQYF. Full variable domain (remainder filled in from reference TRBV18 and TRBJ2-5): NAGVMQNPRHLVRRRGQEARLRCSPMKGHSHVYWYRQLPEEGLKFMVYLQKENIIDESGMPKERFSAEFPKEGPSILRIQQVVRGDSAAYFCASSHRGNRQETQYFGPGTRLLVL.

The rearrangement links TRBV6-5 to TRBJ1-2; D unresolved. Trimming removed 5 bases from V and 4 bases from J, with 17 bases in between. This CDR3 has 15 residues. Germline lookup yields CDR1 MNHEY and CDR2 SVGAGI. CDR3 amino acids: CASSPSLTNSYGYTF. As DNA, the CDR3 is TGTGCCAGCAGTCCCAGCTTGACCAATAGCTATGGCTACACCTTC.

Notes on this clone: A read error may produce the germline difference seen at one junction end. This sequence joins TRBV30 and TRBJ1-4; D remains ambiguous. The length of the CDR3 is 13 residues. Germline V gene lookup returns CDR1 GTSNPN and CDR2 SVGIG (reference sequence). CDR3 sequence reads: CAWSNSWMKNVVF. Here the CDR3 DNA reads TGTGCCTGGAGCAACAGCTGGATGAAAAACGTAGTTTTT.

This chain links TRBV24-1 with TRBJ2-1, with 9 bases fitting TRBD1. Germline trimming cut 4 bases from V and 2 bases from J; bases unmatched to any gene: 2. This CDR3 is built from 15 residues. Germline V gene sequence: CDR1 KGHDR, CDR2 SFDVKD. Written as DNA, the CDR3 is TGTGCCACCAGTGAGGACAGGGGCCCCTACAATGAGCAGTTCTTC. Its protein product is CATSEDRGPYNEQFF.

The rearrangement joins TRBV4-3 to TRBJ1-2; no reliable D call. The CDR3 covers 14 residues. V lost 2 bases and J lost 4, with 11 bases in between. Germline-derived CDR1 and CDR2 are LGHNA and YSLEER. In DNA, the CDR3 is TGCGCCAGCAGCCAACGGGGAGCCAGCTATGGCTACACCTTC. This translates into CASSQRGASYGYTF.

This chain uses TRBV5-1 with TRBJ1-5, with D tentatively TRBD1 (5 bases). The ends were cut back, 0 bases at V and 2 bases at J, with 9 bases in the middle. This CDR3 spans 15 amino acids. Germline V lookup: CDR1 SGHRS, CDR2 YFSETQ. CDR3 loop: CASSLEGTGNQPQHF. The DNA of the CDR3 is TGCGCCAGCAGCTTGGAGGGGACGGGCAATCAGCCCCAGCATTTT. Complete variable domain (other parts from reference TRBV5-1 and TRBJ1-5): KAGVTQTPRYLIKTRGQQVTLSCSPISGHRSVSWYQQTPGQGLQFLFEYFSETQRNKGNFPGRFSGRQFSNSRSEMNVSTLELGDSALYLCASSLEGTGNQPQHFGDGTRLSIL.

The J gene is TRBJ1-6, the V gene TRBV6-5, with 9 bases aligning to TRBD1. Germline V lookup: CDR1 MNHEY, CDR2 SVGAGI. The ends lost 2 bases at V and 8 bases at J; junction bases unmatched: 4. The CDR3 sequence is 15 residues long. The CDR3 DNA sequence: TGTGCCAGCAGTTACGAGGGGACAGGGCATTCACCCCTCCACTTT. Protein product: CASSYEGTGHSPLHF.